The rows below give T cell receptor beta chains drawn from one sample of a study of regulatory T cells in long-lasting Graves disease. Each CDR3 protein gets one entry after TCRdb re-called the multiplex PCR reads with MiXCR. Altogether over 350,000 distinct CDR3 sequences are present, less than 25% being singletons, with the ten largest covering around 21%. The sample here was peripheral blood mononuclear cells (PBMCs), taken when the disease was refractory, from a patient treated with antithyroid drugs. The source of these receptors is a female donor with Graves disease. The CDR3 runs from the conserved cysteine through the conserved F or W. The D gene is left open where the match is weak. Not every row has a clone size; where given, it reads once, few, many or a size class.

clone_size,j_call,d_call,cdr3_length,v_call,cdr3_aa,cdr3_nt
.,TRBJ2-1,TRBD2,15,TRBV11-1,CASSPIAGSTDEQFF,TGTGCCAGCAGCCCCATAGCGGGCTCGACCGATGAGCAGTTCTTC
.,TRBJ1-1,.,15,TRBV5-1,CASSLEGDIGSGAFF,TGCGCCAGCAGCTTGGAGGGCGACATTGGGAGCGGAGCTTTCTTT
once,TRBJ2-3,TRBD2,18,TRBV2,CASSGTSGRVTSGDTQYF,TGTGCCAGCAGTGGGACTAGCGGGAGAGTTACGTCTGGAGATACGCAGTATTTT
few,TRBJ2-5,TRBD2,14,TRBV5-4,CASGGSEAGKTQYF,TGTGCCAGCGGGGGATCCGAAGCGGGAAAGACCCAGTACTTC
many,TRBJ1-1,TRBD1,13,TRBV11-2,CASSSGTGLRAFF,TGTGCCAGCAGCTCCGGGACAGGGTTGAGAGCTTTCTTT
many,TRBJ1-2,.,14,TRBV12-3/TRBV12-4,CASSLEATVMGYTF,TGTGCCAGCAGTTTAGAAGCGACAGTTATGGGCTACACCTTC
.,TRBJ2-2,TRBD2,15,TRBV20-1,CSARPGLASTGELFF,TGCAGTGCTAGACCGGGACTAGCGAGTACCGGGGAGCTGTTTTTT
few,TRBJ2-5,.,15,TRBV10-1,CASIMDRLATGTQYF,TGCGCCAGCATCATGGACAGACTCGCCACTGGAACCCAGTACTTC
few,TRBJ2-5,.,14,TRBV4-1,CASSPQRTWETQYF,TGCGCCAGCAGCCCCCAAAGGACGTGGGAGACCCAGTACTTC
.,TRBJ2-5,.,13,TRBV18,CASSSRTRETQYF,TGTGCCAGCTCATCCCGAACTAGAGAGACCCAGTACTTC
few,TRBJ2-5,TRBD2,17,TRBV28,CASSLDPLGGGEETQYF,TGTGCCAGCAGTTTAGATCCCCTGGGGGGGGGAGAGGAGACCCAGTACTTC
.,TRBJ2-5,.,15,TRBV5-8,CASSLDGGAMETQYF,TGTGCCAGCAGCTTGGACGGGGGAGCTATGGAGACCCAGTACTTC
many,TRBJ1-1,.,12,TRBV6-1,CASSEARVEAFF,TGTGCCAGCAGTGAAGCCCGCGTCGAAGCTTTCTTT
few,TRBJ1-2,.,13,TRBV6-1,CASSGGSIYGYTF,TGTGCCAGCAGTGGAGGCAGTATCTATGGCTACACCTTC
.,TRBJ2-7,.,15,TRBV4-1,CASSQETDLQDEQYF,TGCGCCAGCAGCCAAGAGACAGATCTTCAGGACGAGCAGTACTTC
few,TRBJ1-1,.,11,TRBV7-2,CASSLVVGAFF,TGTGCCAGCAGCTTAGTGGTCGGCGCTTTCTTT
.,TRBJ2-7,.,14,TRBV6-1,CASSPLLGEYEQYF,TGTGCCAGCAGTCCCCTACTCGGGGAGTACGAGCAGTACTTC
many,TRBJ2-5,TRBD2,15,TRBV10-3,CAISDRPSGQETQYF,TGTGCCATCAGTGACCGGCCTAGCGGCCAAGAGACCCAGTACTTC
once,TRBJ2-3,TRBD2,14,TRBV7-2,CASSLAAGGGTQYF,TGTGCCAGCAGCTTAGCGGCGGGAGGTGGTACGCAGTATTTT
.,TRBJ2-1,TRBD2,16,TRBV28,CASRIRRSGRGNEQFF,TGTGCCAGCAGGATCCGGAGAAGCGGGAGAGGAAATGAGCAGTTCTTC
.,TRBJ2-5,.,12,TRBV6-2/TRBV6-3,CASRRPQETQYF,TGTGCCAGCAGAAGACCGCAAGAGACCCAGTACTTC
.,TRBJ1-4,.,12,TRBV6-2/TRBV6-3,CASTRGDEKLFF,TGTGCCAGCACTAGGGGAGACGAAAAACTGTTTTTT
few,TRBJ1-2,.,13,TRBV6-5,CASSYSGGGGYTF,TGTGCCAGCAGTTACTCGGGAGGTGGAGGCTACACCTTC
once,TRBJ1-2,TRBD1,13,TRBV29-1,CSVKGQGAPGYTF,TGCAGCGTCAAGGGACAGGGGGCGCCTGGCTACACCTTC
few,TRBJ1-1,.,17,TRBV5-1,CASSFGTLGGGGTEAFF,TGCGCCAGCAGCTTCGGTACCCTAGGTGGGGGGGGGACTGAAGCTTTCTTT
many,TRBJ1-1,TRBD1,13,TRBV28,CASRYRGATEAFF,TGTGCCAGCAGATACAGGGGGGCCACTGAAGCTTTCTTT
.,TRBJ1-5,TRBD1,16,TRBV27,CASSLRGQEANQPQHF,TGTGCCAGCAGTTTACGGGGACAGGAGGCCAATCAGCCCCAGCATTTT
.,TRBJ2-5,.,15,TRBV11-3,CASSLSVLIQETQYF,TGTGCCAGCAGCTTATCGGTACTCATCCAAGAGACCCAGTACTTC
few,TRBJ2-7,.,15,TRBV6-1,CASRSPRDIPYEQYF,TGTGCCAGCAGATCCCCCCGGGACATCCCCTACGAGCAGTACTTC
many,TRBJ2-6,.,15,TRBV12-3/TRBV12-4,CASSARADGANVLTF,TGTGCCAGCAGTGCCAGGGCTGACGGGGCCAACGTCCTGACTTTC
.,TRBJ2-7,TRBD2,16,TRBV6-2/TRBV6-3,CASSYSRLAGAYEQYF,TGTGCCAGCAGTTACTCGAGACTAGCGGGAGCCTACGAGCAGTACTTC
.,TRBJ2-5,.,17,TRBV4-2,CASSLGGKSSARETQYF,TGTGCCAGCAGCCTTGGCGGGAAATCTAGCGCACGAGAGACCCAGTACTTC
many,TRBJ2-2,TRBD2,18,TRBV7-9,CASSLSPGLAGYTGELFF,TGTGCCAGCAGCTTATCTCCGGGACTAGCGGGGTACACCGGGGAGCTGTTTTTT
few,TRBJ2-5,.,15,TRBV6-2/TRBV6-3,CASSYSTGLQETQYF,TGTGCCAGCAGTTACTCGACGGGACTTCAAGAGACCCAGTACTTC
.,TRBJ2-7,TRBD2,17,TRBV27,CASRYKTGTSGYYEQYF,TGTGCCAGCAGATATAAGACTGGGACTAGCGGTTACTACGAGCAGTACTTC
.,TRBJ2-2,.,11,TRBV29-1,CSVVKAGELFF,TGCAGCGTTGTGAAGGCCGGGGAGCTGTTTTTT
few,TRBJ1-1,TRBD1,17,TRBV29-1,CSVEKGGSTGETTEAFF,TGCAGCGTTGAAAAAGGGGGGTCAACAGGGGAAACGACTGAAGCTTTCTTT
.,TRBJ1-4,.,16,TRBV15,CATSREPTGIDEKLFF,TGTGCCACCAGCAGAGAACCCACAGGGATAGATGAAAAACTGTTTTTT
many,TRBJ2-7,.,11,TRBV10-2,CASPGGYEQYF,TGCGCCAGCCCCGGAGGGTACGAGCAGTACTTC
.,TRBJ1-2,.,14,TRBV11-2,CASSQDRAGTGYTF,TGCGCCAGCAGCCAAGATCGGGCAGGGACCGGCTACACCTTC
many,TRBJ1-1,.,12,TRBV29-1,CSGGHQNTEAFF,TGCAGCGGGGGACATCAGAACACTGAAGCTTTCTTT
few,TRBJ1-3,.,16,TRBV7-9,CASSLPGGYSGNTIYF,TGTGCCAGCAGCTTGCCCGGCGGATACTCTGGAAACACCATATATTTT
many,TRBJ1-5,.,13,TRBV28,CASSLGQNQPQHF,TGTGCCAGCAGTTTGGGCCAAAATCAGCCCCAGCATTTT
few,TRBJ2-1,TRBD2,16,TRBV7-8,CASSSTPTTSGNEQFF,TGTGCCAGCAGCTCAACCCCGACGACTAGCGGGAATGAGCAGTTCTTC
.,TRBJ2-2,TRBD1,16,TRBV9,CASSLGTATSPGELFF,TGTGCCAGCAGCCTCGGGACAGCCACCTCTCCCGGGGAGCTGTTTTTT
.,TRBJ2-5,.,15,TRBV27,CASSLMWGDQETQYF,TGTGCCAGCAGTTTAATGTGGGGAGACCAAGAGACCCAGTACTTC
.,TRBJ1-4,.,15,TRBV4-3,CASSVLAGAGEKLFF,TGCGCCAGCAGCGTACTGGCGGGGGCGGGTGAAAAACTGTTTTTT
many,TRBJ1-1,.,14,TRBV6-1,CASSDRDGYTEAFF,TGTGCCAGCAGTGACAGGGATGGTTACACTGAAGCTTTCTTT
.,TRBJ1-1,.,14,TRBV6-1,CASSHGGRNTEAFF,TGTGCCAGCAGCCACGGGGGTAGGAACACTGAAGCTTTCTTT
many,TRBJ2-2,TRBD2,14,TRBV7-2,CASSLLAGTGELFF,TGTGCCAGCAGCTTACTAGCGGGCACCGGGGAGCTGTTTTTT
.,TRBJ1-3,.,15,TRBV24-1,CATSDGAGRGNTIYF,TGTGCCACCAGTGATGGAGCGGGACGTGGAAACACCATATATTTT
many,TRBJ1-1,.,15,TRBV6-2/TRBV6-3,CASSYQGLGNTEAFF,TGTGCCAGCAGTTATCAGGGGCTAGGGAACACTGAAGCTTTCTTT